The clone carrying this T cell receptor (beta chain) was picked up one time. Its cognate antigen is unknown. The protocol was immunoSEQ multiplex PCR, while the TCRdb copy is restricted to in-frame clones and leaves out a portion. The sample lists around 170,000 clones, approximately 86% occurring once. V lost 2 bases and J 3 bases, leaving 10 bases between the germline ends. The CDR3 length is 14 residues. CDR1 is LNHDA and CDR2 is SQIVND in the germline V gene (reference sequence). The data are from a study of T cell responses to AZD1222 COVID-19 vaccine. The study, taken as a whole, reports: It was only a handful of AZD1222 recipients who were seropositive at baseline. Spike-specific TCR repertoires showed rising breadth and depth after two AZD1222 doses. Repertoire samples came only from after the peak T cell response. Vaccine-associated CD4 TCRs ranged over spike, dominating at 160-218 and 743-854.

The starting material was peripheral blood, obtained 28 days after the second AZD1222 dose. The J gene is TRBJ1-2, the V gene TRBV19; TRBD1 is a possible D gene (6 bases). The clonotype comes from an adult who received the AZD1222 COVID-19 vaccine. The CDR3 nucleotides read TGTGCCAGTAGTATACGGGGGCCGGACTATGGCTACACCTTC. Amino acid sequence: CASSIRGPDYGYTF.